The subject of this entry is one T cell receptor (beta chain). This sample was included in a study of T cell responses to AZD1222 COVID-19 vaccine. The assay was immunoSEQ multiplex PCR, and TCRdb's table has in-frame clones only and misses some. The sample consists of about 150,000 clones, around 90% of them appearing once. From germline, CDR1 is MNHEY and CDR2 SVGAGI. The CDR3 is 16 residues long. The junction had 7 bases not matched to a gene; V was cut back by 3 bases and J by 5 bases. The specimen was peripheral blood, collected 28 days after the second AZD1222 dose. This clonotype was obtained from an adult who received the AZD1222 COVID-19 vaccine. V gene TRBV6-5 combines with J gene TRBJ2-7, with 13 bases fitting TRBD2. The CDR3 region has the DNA TGTGCCAGCAGTTATGCCGGACTAGCGGGAGTCAACGAGCAGTACTTC. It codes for CASSYAGLAGVNEQYF.